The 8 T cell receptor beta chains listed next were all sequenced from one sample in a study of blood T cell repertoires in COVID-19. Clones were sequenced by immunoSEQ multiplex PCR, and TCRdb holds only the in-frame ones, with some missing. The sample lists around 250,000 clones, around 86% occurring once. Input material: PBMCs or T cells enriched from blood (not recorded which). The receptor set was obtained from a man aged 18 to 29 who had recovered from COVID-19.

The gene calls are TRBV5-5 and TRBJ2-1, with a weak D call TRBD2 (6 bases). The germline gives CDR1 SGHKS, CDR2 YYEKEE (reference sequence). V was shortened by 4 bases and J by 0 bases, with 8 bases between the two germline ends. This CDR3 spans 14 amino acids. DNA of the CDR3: TGTGCCAGCAGCCGGGACTTCTCCTACAATGAGCAGTTCTTC. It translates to CASSRDFSYNEQFF.

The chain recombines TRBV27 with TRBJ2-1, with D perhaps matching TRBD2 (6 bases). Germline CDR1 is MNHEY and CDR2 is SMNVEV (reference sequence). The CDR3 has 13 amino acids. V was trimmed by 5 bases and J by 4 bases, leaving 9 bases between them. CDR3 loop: CASSHGGYNEQFF. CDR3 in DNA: TGTGCCAGCAGTCACGGGGGTTACAATGAGCAGTTCTTC.

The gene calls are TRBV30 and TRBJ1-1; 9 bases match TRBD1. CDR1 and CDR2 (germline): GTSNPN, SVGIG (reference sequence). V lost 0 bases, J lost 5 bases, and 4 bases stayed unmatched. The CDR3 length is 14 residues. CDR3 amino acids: CAWSVGQGRTEAFF. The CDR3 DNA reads TGTGCCTGGAGTGTAGGACAGGGGCGGACTGAAGCTTTCTTT.

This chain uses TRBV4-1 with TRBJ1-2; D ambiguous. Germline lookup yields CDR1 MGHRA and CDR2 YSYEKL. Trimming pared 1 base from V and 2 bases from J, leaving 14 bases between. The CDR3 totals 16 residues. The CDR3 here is CASSQVGARANYGYTF. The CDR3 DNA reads TGCGCCAGCAGCCAAGTCGGCGCCAGAGCGAACTATGGCTACACCTTC.

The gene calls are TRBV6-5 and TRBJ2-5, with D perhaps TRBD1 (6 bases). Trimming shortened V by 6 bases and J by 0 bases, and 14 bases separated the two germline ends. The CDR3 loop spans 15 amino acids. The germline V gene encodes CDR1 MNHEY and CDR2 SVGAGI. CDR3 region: CASRPGQMNQETQYF. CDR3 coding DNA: TGTGCCAGCAGACCGGGACAAATGAACCAAGAGACCCAGTACTTC.

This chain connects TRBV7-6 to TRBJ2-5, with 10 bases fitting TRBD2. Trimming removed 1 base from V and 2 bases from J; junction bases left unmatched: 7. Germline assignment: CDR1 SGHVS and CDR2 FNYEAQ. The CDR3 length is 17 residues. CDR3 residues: CASSLGLAGSSQETQYF. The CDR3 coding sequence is TGTGCCAGCAGCTTAGGACTAGCGGGTTCCTCTCAAGAGACCCAGTACTTC.

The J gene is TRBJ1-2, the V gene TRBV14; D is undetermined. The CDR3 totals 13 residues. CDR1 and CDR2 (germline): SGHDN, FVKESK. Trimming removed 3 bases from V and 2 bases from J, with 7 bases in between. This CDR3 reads CASSHGENYGYTF. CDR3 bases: TGTGCCAGCAGCCACGGGGAAAACTATGGCTACACCTTC.

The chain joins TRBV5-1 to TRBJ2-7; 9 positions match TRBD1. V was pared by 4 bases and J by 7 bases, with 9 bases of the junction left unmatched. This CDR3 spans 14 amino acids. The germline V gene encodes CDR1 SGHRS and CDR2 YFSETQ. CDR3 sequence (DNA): TGCGCCAGCAGCGTGGCGGACAGGGGTGTTGAGCAGTACTTC. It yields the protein CASSVADRGVEQYF.